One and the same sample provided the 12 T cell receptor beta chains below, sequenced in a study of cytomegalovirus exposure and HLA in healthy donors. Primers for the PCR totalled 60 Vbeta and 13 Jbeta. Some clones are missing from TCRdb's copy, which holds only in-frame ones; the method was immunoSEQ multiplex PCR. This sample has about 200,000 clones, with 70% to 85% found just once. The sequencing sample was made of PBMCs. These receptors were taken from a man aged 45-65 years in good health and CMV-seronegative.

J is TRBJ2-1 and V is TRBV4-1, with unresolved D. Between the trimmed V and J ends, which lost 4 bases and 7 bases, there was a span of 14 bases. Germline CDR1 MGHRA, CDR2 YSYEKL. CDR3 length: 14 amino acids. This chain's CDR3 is CASSLSPTTNEQFF. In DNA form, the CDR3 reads TGCGCCAGCAGCCTAAGCCCCACTACGAATGAGCAGTTCTTC.

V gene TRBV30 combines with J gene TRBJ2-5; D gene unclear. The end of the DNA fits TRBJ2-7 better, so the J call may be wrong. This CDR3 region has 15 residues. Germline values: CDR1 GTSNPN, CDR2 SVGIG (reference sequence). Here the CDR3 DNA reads TGTGCCTGGAGAGATCCGGGTGGAAGCTCCTACGAGCAGTACTTC. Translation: CAWRDPGGSSYEQYF.

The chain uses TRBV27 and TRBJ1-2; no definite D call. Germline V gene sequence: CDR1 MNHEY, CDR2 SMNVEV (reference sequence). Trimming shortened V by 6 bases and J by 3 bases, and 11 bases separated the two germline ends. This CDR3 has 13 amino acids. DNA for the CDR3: TGTGCCAGCAGCCCCACTATGGACTATGGCTACACCTTC. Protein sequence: CASSPTMDYGYTF.

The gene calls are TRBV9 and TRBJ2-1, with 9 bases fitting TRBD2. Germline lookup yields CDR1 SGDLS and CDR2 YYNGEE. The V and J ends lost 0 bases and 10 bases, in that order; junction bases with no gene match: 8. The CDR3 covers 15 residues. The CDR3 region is CASSVVPAGGDEQFF. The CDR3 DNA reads TGTGCCAGCAGCGTAGTTCCAGCGGGAGGAGACGAGCAGTTCTTC. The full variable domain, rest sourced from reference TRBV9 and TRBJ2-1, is DSGVTQTPKHLITATGQRVTLRCSPRSGDLSVYWYQQSLDQGLQFLIQYYNGEERAKGNILERFSAQQFPDLHSELNLSSLELGDSALYFCASSVVPAGGDEQFFGPGTRLTVL.

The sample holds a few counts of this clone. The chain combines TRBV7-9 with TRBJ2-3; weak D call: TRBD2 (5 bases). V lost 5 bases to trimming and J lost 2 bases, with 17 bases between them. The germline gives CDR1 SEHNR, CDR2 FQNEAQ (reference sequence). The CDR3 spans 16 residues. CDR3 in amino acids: CASSLSSGGPTDTQYF. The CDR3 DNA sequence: TGTGCCAGCAGCCTTTCCTCCGGCGGGCCCACAGATACGCAGTATTTT.

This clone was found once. The CDR3 region has the DNA TGTGCCAGCAGCATCCGCAAGGGAGCGGGAGTCCTGAACACCGGGGAGCTGTTTTTT. It codes for CASSIRKGAGVLNTGELFF. The V gene is TRBV27, the J gene TRBJ2-2, with TRBD2 matching 8 bases. Germline values: CDR1 MNHEY, CDR2 SMNVEV (reference sequence). Trimming took 6 bases from V and 1 from J; bases not matched to a gene: 16. This CDR3 spans 19 amino acids.

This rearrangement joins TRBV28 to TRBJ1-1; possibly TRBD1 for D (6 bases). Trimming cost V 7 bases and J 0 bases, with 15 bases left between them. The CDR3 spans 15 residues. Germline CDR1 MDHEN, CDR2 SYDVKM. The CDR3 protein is CASTLGGAVNTEAFF. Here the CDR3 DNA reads TGTGCCAGCACCTTGGGGGGGGCTGTGAACACTGAAGCTTTCTTT. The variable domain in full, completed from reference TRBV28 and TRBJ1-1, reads DVKVTQSSRYLVKRTGEKVFLECVQDMDHENMFWYRQDPGLGLRLIYFSYDVKMKEKGDIPEGYSVSREKKERFSLILESASTNQTSMYLCASTLGGAVNTEAFFGQGTRLTVV.

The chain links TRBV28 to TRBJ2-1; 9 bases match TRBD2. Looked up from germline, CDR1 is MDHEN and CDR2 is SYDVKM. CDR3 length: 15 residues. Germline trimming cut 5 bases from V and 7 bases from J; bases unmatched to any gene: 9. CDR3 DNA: TGTGCCAGCAGTGGCCTAGCGGGAATGAGGAATGAGCAGTTCTTC. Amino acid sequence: CASSGLAGMRNEQFF.

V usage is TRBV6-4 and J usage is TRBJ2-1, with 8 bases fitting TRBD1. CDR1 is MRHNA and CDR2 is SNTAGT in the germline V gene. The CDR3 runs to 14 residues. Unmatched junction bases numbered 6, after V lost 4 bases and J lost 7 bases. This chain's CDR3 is CASSGQGLGNEQFF. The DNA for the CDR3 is TGTGCCAGCAGTGGACAGGGGCTTGGGAATGAGCAGTTCTTC.

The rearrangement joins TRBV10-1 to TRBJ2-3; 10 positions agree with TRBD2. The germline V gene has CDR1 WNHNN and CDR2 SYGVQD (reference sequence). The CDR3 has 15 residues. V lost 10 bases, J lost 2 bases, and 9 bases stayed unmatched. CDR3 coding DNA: TGCGCCACCGCAACTAGCGGGGCTTCCACAGATACGCAGTATTTT. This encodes CATATSGASTDTQYF.

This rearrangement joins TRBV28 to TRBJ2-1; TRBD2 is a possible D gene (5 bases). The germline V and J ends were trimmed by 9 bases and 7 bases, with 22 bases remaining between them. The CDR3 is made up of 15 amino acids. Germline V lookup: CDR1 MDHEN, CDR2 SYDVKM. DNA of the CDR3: TGTGCCAGTGGCCCTGCTCAGAGGGCTTCGAATGAGCAGTTCTTC. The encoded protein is CASGPAQRASNEQFF.

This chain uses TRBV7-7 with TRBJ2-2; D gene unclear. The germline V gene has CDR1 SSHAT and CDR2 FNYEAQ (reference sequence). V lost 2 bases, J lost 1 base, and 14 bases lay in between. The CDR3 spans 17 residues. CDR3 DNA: TGTGCCAGCAGCTTAAAAATTTTGGGCCAGAACACCGGGGAGCTGTTTTTT. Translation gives CASSLKILGQNTGELFF.